Each of the 32 T cell receptor beta chains below was sequenced from the same sample in a study of blood T cell repertoires in COVID-19. Profiling relied on immunoSEQ multiplex PCR, and the TCRdb table lists in-frame clones only, not all of them. The table has 90,000 to 100,000 clones, about 80% seen once; the top ten hold about 10%. Sample: peripheral blood. The receptors shown here come from a man between 65 and 85 years old with acute or convalescent COVID-19.

This clone occurred a few times. V usage is TRBV5-1 and J usage is TRBJ1-1, with a possible D match to TRBD1 (6 bases). CDR1 is SGHRS and CDR2 is YFSETQ in the germline V gene. The V and J ends lost 4 bases and 1 base respectively, with 14 bases between them. The CDR3 runs 15 residues. The CDR3 DNA follows: TGCGCCAGCAGCGTAACAGGACAGTCGAACACTGAAGCTTTCTTT. Its translation is CASSVTGQSNTEAFF.

The chain is built from TRBV2 and TRBJ1-5; TRBD1 might be the D (6 bases). The CDR3 runs to 14 residues. V dropped 3 bases and J dropped 6 bases, with 12 bases sitting between them. The germline V gene has CDR1 SNHLY and CDR2 FYNNEI. Here the CDR3 DNA reads TGTGCCAGCAGTGATAGAACAGGGAGTCAGCCCCAGCATTTT. As protein: CASSDRTGSQPQHF. Supplemented by reference TRBV2 and TRBJ1-5, the full variable domain reads EPEVTQTPSHQVTQMGQEVILRCVPISNHLYFYWYRQILGQKVEFLVSFYNNEISEKSEIFDDQFSVERPDGSNFTLKIRSTKLEDSAMYFCASSDRTGSQPQHFGDGTRLSIL.

The genes are TRBV2 and TRBJ1-1, with TRBD1 matching over 11 bases. Unmatched junction bases numbered 4, after V lost 6 bases and J lost 4 bases. Germline V gene data show CDR1 as SNHLY and CDR2 as FYNNEI. The CDR3 covers 14 residues. The DNA of the CDR3 is TGTGCCAGCAGCTTCGGACAGGGGGCCACTGAAGCTTTCTTT. Translation gives CASSFGQGATEAFF.

This chain links TRBV7-3 with TRBJ2-1; 8 bases align to TRBD2. The CDR3 has 16 residues. After removal of 5 bases from V and 6 bases from J, the junction contained 12 bases not matched to a gene. Germline CDR1 and CDR2: SGHTA and FQGTGA. The chain's CDR3 is CASSPNRGGGSNEQFF. CDR3 coding DNA: TGTGCCAGCAGCCCCAATAGGGGCGGGGGGTCCAATGAGCAGTTCTTC.

Turning to this clone: The junction departs from the called germline gene at one end, perhaps through a read error. This chain uses TRBV14 with TRBJ1-2, with D perhaps matching TRBD1 (6 bases). Germline V CDR1 and CDR2: SGHDN, FVKESK. The CDR3 is 11 amino acids. The CDR3 sequence is CASSLGTLFSF. DNA of the CDR3: TGTGCCAGCAGCCTAGGGACACTCTTCTCCTTC. Looking up the rest from reference TRBV14 and TRBJ1-2 gives the full variable domain: EAGVTQFPSHSVIEKGQTVTLRCDPISGHDNLYWYRRVMGKEIKFLLHFVKESKQDESGMPNNRFLAERTGGTYSTLKVQPAELEDSGVYFCASSLGTLFSFGSGTRLTVV.

The gene calls are TRBV30 and TRBJ1-5; TRBD1 aligns across 10 bases. From germline, CDR1 is GTSNPN and CDR2 SVGIG (reference sequence). The CDR3 loop spans 14 amino acids. Trimming cost V 3 bases and J 5 bases; bases outside gene matches: 4. The CDR3 bases are TGTGCCTGGAGAGGGACAGGGGCATATCAGCCCCAGCATTTT. Protein: CAWRGTGAYQPQHF.

This sequence joins TRBV14 and TRBJ2-4; TRBD2 matches at 7 bases. The CDR3 runs 17 residues. The V gene end was trimmed by 4 bases and the J gene end by 2 bases; junction bases not matched to a gene: 11. Germline values: CDR1 SGHDN, CDR2 FVKESK. The CDR3: CASSPSSGAGSKNIQYF. For the CDR3, the DNA is TGTGCCAGCAGCCCCTCGAGTGGAGCGGGATCCAAAAACATTCAGTACTTC.

This clone was seen only a few times. This chain links TRBV30 with TRBJ1-2; D not resolved. V dropped 0 bases and J dropped 7 bases, with 12 bases sitting between them. Germline V gives CDR1 GTSNPN, CDR2 SVGIG (reference sequence). This CDR3 is built from 13 residues. The CDR3 coding sequence is TGTGCCTGGAGTGTAGATGGTAAACTTGGCTACACCTTC. Amino acids: CAWSVDGKLGYTF.

V is TRBV30 and J is TRBJ2-1, with a possible D match to TRBD2 (6 bases). The CDR3 length is 12 residues. Germline loops: CDR1 GTSNPN, CDR2 SVGIG (reference sequence). Trimming removed 2 bases at V and 8 bases at J, with 10 bases between. CDR3 region: CAWSREIDEQFF. The CDR3, as DNA: TGTGCCTGGAGTCGGGAGATCGATGAGCAGTTCTTC.

This rearrangement joins TRBV7-8 to TRBJ2-5, with TRBD1 identical over 9 bases. This CDR3 contains 16 residues. The germline CDR1 and CDR2 sequences are SGHVS and FQNEAQ. The trim removed 5 bases at V and 3 bases at J, leaving 10 bases unmatched. CDR3: CASSPTQGQGEETQYF. CDR3 in DNA: TGTGCCAGCAGCCCTACCCAGGGACAGGGTGAAGAGACCCAGTACTTC. The variable domain in full, completed from reference TRBV7-8 and TRBJ2-5, reads GAGVSQSPRYKVAKRGQDVALRCDPISGHVSLFWYQQALGQGPEFLTYFQNEAQLDKSGLPSDRFFAERPEGSVSTLKIQRTQQEDSAVYLCASSPTQGQGEETQYFGPGTRLLVL.

This clone appeared once. The J gene is TRBJ2-7, the V gene TRBV7-2, with D perhaps TRBD2 (6 bases). The ends were cut back, 1 base at V and 0 bases at J, with 16 bases in the middle. Germline V CDR1 and CDR2: SGHTA, FQGNSA. The CDR3 length is 17 residues. The CDR3: CASSLGGGSGRSYEQYF. As DNA, the CDR3 is TGTGCCAGCAGCTTAGGGGGCGGCAGCGGGCGCTCCTACGAGCAGTACTTC.

The rearrangement joins TRBV3-1 (or the pseudogene TRBV3-2) to TRBJ2-7, with a weak D call TRBD2 (7 bases). The CDR3 runs 14 residues. The germline V and J ends were trimmed by 2 bases and 3 bases, with 11 bases remaining between them. CDR1 and CDR2 from the germline V gene are LGHDT and YNNKEL (reference sequence). The chain's CDR3 is CASSQMRGRYEQYF. As DNA, the CDR3 is TGTGCCAGCAGCCAAATGCGGGGGCGCTACGAGCAGTACTTC.

This rearrangement joins TRBV19 to TRBJ1-2; D may be TRBD1 (6 bases). The CDR3 has 13 amino acids. The germline V gene encodes CDR1 LNHDA and CDR2 SQIVND (reference sequence). Deletions cut 7 bases from V and 4 bases from J, with 13 bases between. CDR3 coding DNA: TGTGCCAGTAATCCACAGGGAACCTATGGCTACACCTTC. It encodes CASNPQGTYGYTF.

The chain links TRBV4-1 to TRBJ1-5; 7 bases align to TRBD1. Germline assignment: CDR1 MGHRA and CDR2 YSYEKL. V was clipped by 7 bases and J by 2 bases; unmatched bases: 2. The CDR3 consists of 13 residues. The CDR3 DNA reads as TGCGCCAGCAACAGGGGAGGCAATCAGCCCCAGCATTTT. Its protein is CASNRGGNQPQHF.

This sequence joins TRBV7-2 and TRBJ1-2, with 10 nucleotides matching TRBD1. Germline V CDR1 and CDR2: SGHTA, FQGNSA. This CDR3 has 19 amino acids. V dropped 5 bases and J dropped 2; count of bases not matched to a gene: 17. DNA for the CDR3: TGTGCCAGCAGCAAGAGACAGGGGGCGTCAAGGGAGGGGAACTATGGCTACACCTTC. Its protein product is CASSKRQGASREGNYGYTF.

The V and J genes are TRBV9 and TRBJ1-4; D uncertain. CDR3 length: 15 amino acids. V was pared by 0 bases and J by 2 bases, with 8 bases between. CDR1 SGDLS and CDR2 YYNGEE come from the germline V gene. In DNA form, the CDR3 reads TGTGCCAGCAGCGTAGGTAGCGGGACTAATGAAAAACTGTTTTTT. As protein: CASSVGSGTNEKLFF.

The rearrangement joins TRBV18 to TRBJ1-2; 7 bases align to TRBD1. CDR3 length equals 17 residues. V shed 3 bases, J shed 3 bases, and the junction held 13 bases outside the gene matches. Germline CDR1 is KGHSH and CDR2 is LQKENI. The CDR3 nucleotides are TGTGCCAGCTCACCCTATATACATGGCGACAGGGACTATGGCTACACCTTC. Its translation: CASSPYIHGDRDYGYTF.

V gene TRBV19 combines with J gene TRBJ2-3; a weak D match, TRBD2 (6 bases). CDR1 is LNHDA and CDR2 is SQIVND in the germline V gene (reference sequence). The CDR3 is 13 amino acids. Trimming left V 3 bases short and J 6 bases short, with 10 bases between. CDR3 residues: CASSIGGYDTQYF. CDR3 bases: TGTGCCAGTAGTATCGGGGGATACGATACGCAGTATTTT. The whole variable domain, remainder taken from reference TRBV19 and TRBJ2-3, is DGGITQSPKYLFRKEGQNVTLSCEQNLNHDAMYWYRQDPGQGLRLIYYSQIVNDFQKGDIAEGYSVSREKKESFPLTVTSAQKNPTAFYLCASSIGGYDTQYFGPGTRLTVL.

The chain has TRBV5-5 and TRBJ2-6; D is unclear. This CDR3 has 15 residues. Germline CDR1 reads SGHKS; CDR2 reads YYEKEE (reference sequence). V was clipped by 3 bases and J by 1 base, with 8 bases between them. The CDR3 coding sequence is TGTGCCAGCAGCTCGAGTGATTCTGGGGCCAACGTCCTGACTTTC. Translating gives CASSSSDSGANVLTF.

V is TRBV7-9 and J is TRBJ2-7, with 8 bases lining up with TRBD2. J gave up 4 bases and V 5 bases, and 10 bases lay outside the gene matches. CDR3 size: 15 residues. Germline-derived CDR1 and CDR2 are SEHNR and FQNEAQ (reference sequence). CDR3 in amino acids: CASSQTGTSVYEQYF. In nucleotides, the CDR3 is TGTGCCAGCAGCCAAACCGGGACTAGTGTTTACGAGCAGTACTTC.

The chain recombines TRBV6-2 or TRBV6-3 with TRBJ2-7; 7 bases match TRBD2. Germline V CDR1 and CDR2: MNHEY, SVGEGT. The CDR3 is made up of 13 amino acids. V trimming: 5 bases; J trimming: 4 bases; junction bases outside the gene matches: 5. The DNA for the CDR3 is TGTGCCAGCAGTCTAGCGGAGATATACGAGCAGTACTTC. It is translated as CASSLAEIYEQYF.

The chain combines TRBV2 with TRBJ2-1, with D perhaps matching TRBD1 (5 bases). V shed 8 bases and J shed 10 bases, with 15 bases lying between them. The CDR3 contains 12 residues. In germline, CDR1 is SNHLY, CDR2 FYNNEI. DNA for the CDR3: TGTGCCAGCCACGGTGGGGCTGGGGAGCAGTTCTTC. Translated, it gives CASHGGAGEQFF.

V and J are TRBV19 and TRBJ2-1; a possible D gene is TRBD1 (5 bases). The ends were cut back, 9 bases at V and 3 bases at J, with 9 bases in the middle. Germline CDR1 LNHDA, CDR2 SQIVND (reference sequence). This CDR3 contains 12 residues. CDR3: CASLTVYNEQFF. CDR3 nucleotides: TGTGCCAGCCTGACAGTCTACAATGAGCAGTTCTTC.

V gene TRBV28 combines with J gene TRBJ2-2, with TRBD1 identical over 11 bases. The junction had 7 bases not matched to a gene; V was cut back by 6 bases and J by 7 bases. The CDR3 contains 15 residues. Germline assignment: CDR1 MDHEN and CDR2 SYDVKM. This CDR3 is CASRGQGAGGGELFF. CDR3 nucleotide sequence: TGTGCCAGCAGAGGACAGGGGGCTGGTGGCGGGGAGCTGTTTTTT.

This chain joins TRBV5-1 and TRBJ2-1, with a tentative D call TRBD2 (5 bases). Germline values: CDR1 SGHRS, CDR2 YFSETQ. V was clipped by 2 bases and J by 6 bases, with 9 bases between them. The CDR3 is made up of 13 amino acids. CDR3 loop: CASSLPEGNEQFF. In DNA, the CDR3 is TGCGCCAGCAGCTTACCTGAGGGCAATGAGCAGTTCTTC.

This chain connects TRBV5-4 to TRBJ1-5, with 8 bases that match TRBD1. There are 14 residues in the CDR3. Germline V lookup: CDR1 SGHNT, CDR2 YYREEE (reference sequence). The junction had 1 base not matched to a gene; V was cut back by 3 bases and J by 2 bases. This CDR3 is CASSSGGGNQPQHF. CDR3 sequence (DNA): TGTGCCAGCAGCTCAGGGGGCGGCAATCAGCCCCAGCATTTT.

The chain has TRBV21-1 and TRBJ2-7; the tabulated D call, TRBD1, remains unverified against the DNA. TRBV21-1 counts as a pseudogene. The CDR3 spans 20 residues. In DNA, the CDR3 is TGTGCCAGCAGCAAAGAAAGACAACCCCCGGGACAGGGGCATTCCTACGAGCAGTACTTC. It codes for CASSKERQPPGQGHSYEQYF.

This rearrangement joins TRBV10-2 to TRBJ2-5; a weak D match, TRBD2 (5 bases). The length of the CDR3 is 12 residues. V was trimmed by 3 bases and J by 10 bases, leaving 12 bases between them. Germline V gene data show CDR1 as WSHSY and CDR2 as SAAADI. CDR3 coding DNA: TGCGCCAGCAGTGATAGTGGACTCCGCCAGTACTTC. It yields the protein CASSDSGLRQYF.

The V call is TRBV11-2, the J call TRBJ2-3; 9 nucleotides match TRBD2. V shed 4 bases and J 1 base; nucleotides not matched to a gene: 6. CDR1 SGHAT and CDR2 FQNNGV come from the germline V gene. The CDR3 sequence is 16 residues long. CDR3 DNA: TGTGCCAGCAGCTCTGCTAGCGGGACACGCACAGATACGCAGTATTTT. This encodes CASSSASGTRTDTQYF.

This sequence joins TRBV7-2 and TRBJ2-7; 9 bases match TRBD2. Germline loops: CDR1 SGHTA, CDR2 FQGNSA. This CDR3 comprises 15 residues. Trimming took 5 bases from V and 3 from J; bases not matched to a gene: 8. The CDR3, as DNA: TGTGCCAGCAGCCCCCCGGGGCGGGAGGGCTACGAGCAGTACTTC. Translation: CASSPPGREGYEQYF.

This clone appeared a few times. The V gene is TRBV4-3, the J gene TRBJ2-5, with TRBD2 identical over 10 bases. The CDR3 is 16 residues long. Germline V CDR1 and CDR2: LGHNA, YSLEER. V lost 4 bases, J lost 1 base, and 6 bases stayed unmatched. CDR3 residues: CASSPNSGRLQETQYF. The CDR3 region has the DNA TGCGCCAGCAGCCCCAATAGCGGGAGGCTCCAAGAGACCCAGTACTTC.

This clone occurred once. This sequence joins TRBV11-3 and TRBJ2-7; 10 positions agree with TRBD2. There are 14 residues in the CDR3. The ends lost 1 base at V and 6 bases at J; junction bases unmatched: 3. The germline gives CDR1 SGHNT, CDR2 YENEEA. DNA of the CDR3: TGTGCCAGCAGCTTAGGACTAGCGGGCGGCGAGCAGTACTTC. Translated: CASSLGLAGGEQYF.